This entry concerns a single TCR beta chain. Its cognate antigen is unknown. This sample stems from a study of cytomegalovirus exposure and HLA in healthy donors. Study-wide findings and caveats: Across donors, most TCRs were seen rarely, yet some public ones were widespread.

Both 60 Vbeta primers and 13 Jbeta primers went into the PCR. TCRdb's copy holds only in-frame clones and misses some; the assay was immunoSEQ multiplex PCR. This repertoire includes 35,000 to 45,000 clones. Trimming left V 0 bases short and J 6 bases short, with 14 bases between. Germline V lookup: CDR1 LNHNV, CDR2 YYDKDF (reference sequence). This CDR3 spans 16 amino acids. The J gene is TRBJ2-2, the V gene TRBV15, with D unresolved. The material sequenced was PBMCs. The clonotype was recovered from a male donor in good health and CMV-seronegative. CDR3 in DNA: TGTGCCACCAGCAGAGATCCCCCCCATCGGTCCGGGGAGCTGTTTTTT. This encodes CATSRDPPHRSGELFF.